The next 27 T cell receptor beta chains were all read from a single sample in a study of Ad26.COV2.S vaccination and SARS-CoV-2 variants. The method was immunoSEQ multiplex PCR; TCRdb's version includes in-frame clones alone and lacks a portion of them. The sample has roughly 410,000 clones; about four fifths are singletons. The sample's treatment: roughly 19 received Ad26.COV2.S at low or high dose, single or two shots; roughly five received placebo; per-sample allocation not given. Following the first vaccine or placebo injection, samples were taken on day 63. Sequenced material: peripheral blood, taken in a trial of Ad26.COV2.S vaccine versus placebo. These receptors all stem from a person aged 18-60 years who received the Ad26.COV2.S COVID-19 vaccine or a placebo.

The chain is built from TRBV4-1 and TRBJ1-3; D uncertain. CDR3 size: 15 residues. The germline CDR1 and CDR2 sequences are MGHRA and YSYEKL. Trimming pared 1 base from V and 0 bases from J, leaving 7 bases between. The CDR3 bases are TGCGCCAGCAGCCAAGTTAAGCCCTCTGGAAACACCATATATTTT. Translating it yields CASSQVKPSGNTIYF.

The CDR3 DNA is TGTGCCAGCAGAGACAGTGCCTCTGGAAACACCATATATTTT. The encoded protein is CASRDSASGNTIYF. The V gene is TRBV5-6, the J gene TRBJ1-3; maybe TRBD1 (5 bases). Germline V CDR1 and CDR2: SGHDT, YYEEEE. V was clipped by 5 bases and J by 0 bases, with 9 bases between them. This CDR3 has 14 residues.

The chain uses TRBV4-1 and TRBJ2-1; unclear D gene. CDR1 is MGHRA, CDR2 YSYEKL, per germline. This CDR3 spans 12 amino acids. Trimming shortened V by 5 bases and J by 8 bases, and 10 bases separated the two germline ends. The DNA of the CDR3 is TGCGCCAGCAGCATCCCTTTCGATGAGCAGTTCTTC. Amino acid sequence: CASSIPFDEQFF.

There are many counts of this clone. CDR3: CASSQSGFNQPQHF. The CDR3 nucleotides read TGTGCCAGCAGCCAGAGCGGATTCAATCAGCCCCAGCATTTT. This rearrangement joins TRBV3-1 (or the pseudogene TRBV3-2) to TRBJ1-5; D remains ambiguous. Germline-derived CDR1 and CDR2 are LGHDT and YNNKEL (reference sequence). Trimming took 3 bases from V and 3 from J, leaving 9 bases between them. The CDR3 sequence is 14 residues long.

This sequence joins TRBV7-6 and TRBJ2-7; D is unclear. This CDR3 comprises 14 residues. Looked up from germline, CDR1 is SGHVS and CDR2 is FNYEAQ. V lost 5 bases and J 3 bases, leaving 14 bases between the germline ends. As DNA, the CDR3 is TGTGCCAGCAGCATCGGTGGGCAGAGCTACGAGCAGTACTTC. This codes for CASSIGGQSYEQYF. Filled out from reference TRBV7-6 and TRBJ2-7, the complete variable domain reads GAGVSQSPRYKVTKRGQDVALRCDPISGHVSLYWYRQALGQGPEFLTYFNYEAQQDKSGLPNDRFSAERPEGSISTLTIQRTEQRDSAMYRCASSIGGQSYEQYFGPGTRLTVT.

The chain employs TRBV13 and TRBJ2-7, with D hard to call. The CDR3 covers 11 residues. Germline V gene lookup returns CDR1 PRHDT and CDR2 FYEKMQ (reference sequence). V was pared by 1 base and J by 5 bases, with 3 bases between. CDR3: CASSLEHEQYF. In DNA form, the CDR3 reads TGTGCCAGCAGCTTAGAGCACGAGCAGTACTTC.

V usage is TRBV27 and J usage is TRBJ2-2; D is unresolved. Between the trimmed V and J ends, which lost 2 bases and 0 bases, there was a span of 4 bases. The CDR3 is 14 amino acids. Germline V gene data show CDR1 as MNHEY and CDR2 as SMNVEV (reference sequence). CDR3 sequence: CASSLHTNTGELFF. CDR3 coding DNA: TGTGCCAGCAGTTTACATACGAACACCGGGGAGCTGTTTTTT.

The chain uses TRBV4-2 and TRBJ2-7; no firm D call. Germline CDR1 is LGHNA and CDR2 is YNFKEQ. The CDR3 is made up of 14 amino acids. The V end was cut by 4 bases, the J end by 2 bases, with 12 bases between. In DNA form, the CDR3 reads TGTGCCAGCAGCCTGACACATGACGCCTACGAGCAGTACTTC. Protein: CASSLTHDAYEQYF.

V and J are TRBV11-2 and TRBJ2-2; D is undetermined. This CDR3 region has 13 residues. V lost 5 bases to trimming and J lost 5 bases, with 9 bases between them. Germline V gives CDR1 SGHAT, CDR2 FQNNGV. The chain's CDR3 is CASSPIKTGELFF. DNA for the CDR3: TGTGCCAGCAGCCCCATAAAGACCGGGGAGCTGTTTTTT. Supplemented by reference TRBV11-2 and TRBJ2-2, the full variable domain reads EAGVAQSPRYKIIEKRQSVAFWCNPISGHATLYWYQQILGQGPKLLIQFQNNGVVDDSQLPKDRFSAERLKGVDSTLKIQPAKLEDSAVYLCASSPIKTGELFFGEGSRLTVL.

The CDR3 region is CASTRGDGQPQHF. DNA of the CDR3: TGTGCCAGCACCCGGGGGGACGGTCAGCCCCAGCATTTT. The gene calls are TRBV2 and TRBJ1-5; a weak D match, TRBD1 (5 bases). Germline-derived CDR1 and CDR2 are SNHLY and FYNNEI. This CDR3 has 13 residues. V was cut by 7 bases and J by 6 bases, with 13 bases left in between. Variable domain in full (rest from reference TRBV2 and TRBJ1-5): EPEVTQTPSHQVTQMGQEVILRCVPISNHLYFYWYRQILGQKVEFLVSFYNNEISEKSEIFDDQFSVERPDGSNFTLKIRSTKLEDSAMYFCASTRGDGQPQHFGDGTRLSIL.

CDR3 amino acids: CASSTRLAGDGTDTQYF. The CDR3 region has the DNA TGTGCCAGCAGCACCCGTCTAGCGGGAGACGGCACAGATACGCAGTATTTT. V gene TRBV7-9 combines with J gene TRBJ2-3, with TRBD2 identical over 10 bases. With 5 bases clipped from V and 1 base from J, the junction kept 9 bases outside the gene matches. The CDR3 spans 17 residues. Per the germline V gene, CDR1 is SEHNR and CDR2 is FQNEAQ (reference sequence).

This clone was counted a single time. This chain uses TRBV5-1 with TRBJ1-4, with D possibly TRBD1 on 6 matching bases. The CDR3 is 15 amino acids. The V end was cut by 9 bases, the J end by 5 bases, with 20 bases between. Germline CDR1 reads SGHRS; CDR2 reads YFSETQ. In nucleotides, the CDR3 is TGCGCCACCAAAAGGGTAGGGGGAAAGAATGAAAAACTGTTTTTT. Its protein product is CATKRVGGKNEKLFF.

The chain has TRBV19 and TRBJ1-5; D is undetermined. Per germline, CDR1 LNHDA and CDR2 SQIVND (reference sequence). The CDR3 totals 12 residues. With 10 bases removed from V and 4 bases from J, the gap between germline ends came to 11 bases. In nucleotides, the CDR3 is TGTGCCACCAAGGAGGGAAATCAGCCCCAGCATTTT. Its translation is CATKEGNQPQHF.

J is TRBJ2-1 and V is TRBV5-1; weak D call: TRBD2 (6 bases). With 2 bases removed from V and 4 bases from J, the gap between germline ends came to 13 bases. This CDR3 comprises 15 residues. The germline V gene encodes CDR1 SGHRS and CDR2 YFSETQ. CDR3 loop: CASSFIPGGYNEQFF. The DNA for the CDR3 is TGCGCCAGCAGCTTCATACCCGGGGGATACAATGAGCAGTTCTTC.

This clone was counted between two and nine times. The chain's CDR3 is CASSLMAVGGNSPLHF. The DNA for the CDR3 is TGTGCCAGCAGCTTAATGGCTGTAGGCGGTAATTCACCCCTCCACTTT. The V gene is TRBV7-3, the J gene TRBJ1-6; D not certain. Germline V lookup: CDR1 SGHTA, CDR2 FQGTGA. The CDR3 consists of 16 residues. Trimming stripped 1 base from V and 6 bases from J, with 13 bases between. Filled out from reference TRBV7-3 and TRBJ1-6, the complete variable domain reads GAGVSQTPSNKVTEKGKYVELRCDPISGHTALYWYRQSLGQGPEFLIYFQGTGAADDSGLPNDRFFAVRPEGSVSTLKIQRTERGDSAVYLCASSLMAVGGNSPLHFGNGTRLTVT.

V is TRBV6-5 and J is TRBJ2-5, with 8 bases identical to TRBD2. Germline V gives CDR1 MNHEY, CDR2 SVGAGI. The CDR3 is 12 amino acids. With 11 bases clipped from V and 5 bases from J, the junction kept 7 bases outside the gene matches. CDR3 loop: CAARGAAETQYF. The CDR3 nucleotides are TGTGCCGCGCGGGGGGCGGCGGAGACCCAGTACTTC.

V is TRBV6-2 or TRBV6-3 and J is TRBJ1-2; D gene ambiguous. V was clipped by 6 bases and J by 12 bases, with 14 bases between them. CDR1 is MNHEY, CDR2 SVGEGT, per germline. The CDR3 consists of 11 residues. In DNA form, the CDR3 reads TGTGCCAGCAGCCCCGGGTGGCTTCACACCTTC. The encoded protein is CASSPGWLHTF.

This clone appeared once. This chain joins TRBV4-1 and TRBJ1-2, with TRBD1 matching 12 bases. The CDR3 length is 20 residues. J gave up 3 bases and V 2 bases, and 16 bases lay outside the gene matches. The V gene's germline CDR1 is MGHRA and CDR2 YSYEKL. CDR3: CASSQRANQPGQGADYGYTF. The CDR3 coding sequence is TGCGCCAGCAGCCAACGCGCCAACCAACCGGGACAGGGGGCGGACTATGGCTACACCTTC.

This clone was counted a single time. The chain links TRBV11-2 to TRBJ1-2; the match to TRBD1 covers 8 bases. Germline lookup yields CDR1 SGHAT and CDR2 FQNNGV. The CDR3 consists of 13 residues. V lost 8 bases, J lost 7 bases, and 9 bases stayed unmatched. The CDR3 sequence is CASGQGASGGYTF. CDR3 sequence (DNA): TGTGCCAGCGGCCAGGGGGCGTCGGGTGGCTACACCTTC.

The genes are TRBV6-6 and TRBJ2-7, with TRBD1 identical over 9 bases. CDR3 length equals 14 residues. V shed 7 bases and J 0 bases; nucleotides not matched to a gene: 4. Germline CDR1 is MNHNY and CDR2 is SVGAGI (reference sequence). CDR3 in amino acids: CASTGQGSSYEQYF. The CDR3 nucleotides read TGTGCCAGCACTGGACAGGGGAGCTCCTACGAGCAGTACTTC.

The sample holds a few counts of this clone. The genes are TRBV7-2 and TRBJ1-2; no reliable D call. The CDR3 covers 15 residues. In germline, CDR1 is SGHTA, CDR2 FQGNSA. Trimming stripped 1 base from V and 0 bases from J, with 9 bases between. Here the CDR3 reads CASSLGVDPNYGYTF. The CDR3 bases are TGTGCCAGCAGCTTAGGGGTGGATCCTAACTATGGCTACACCTTC.

The V and J genes are TRBV12-3 or TRBV12-4 and TRBJ1-1; D is undetermined. This CDR3 has 12 amino acids. V lost 6 bases, J lost 6 bases, and 11 bases lay in between. CDR3 DNA sequence: TGTGCCAGCAGCCTATACAGCGCTGAAGCTTTCTTT. Its protein product is CASSLYSAEAFF.

The V gene is TRBV7-7, the J gene TRBJ2-3, with D tentatively TRBD2 (6 bases). Trimming removed 6 bases at V and 4 bases at J, with 14 bases between. Germline lookup yields CDR1 SSHAT and CDR2 FNYEAQ (reference sequence). The CDR3 length is 14 residues. CDR3 protein: CASSPSLAPDTQYF. In DNA, the CDR3 is TGTGCCAGCAGTCCCTCACTAGCCCCAGATACGCAGTATTTT.

V usage is TRBV5-1 and J usage is TRBJ2-3; 9 bases align to TRBD1. CDR1 and CDR2 from the germline V gene are SGHRS and YFSETQ. Unmatched junction bases numbered 6, after V lost 5 bases and J lost 5 bases. The CDR3 is 14 residues long. CDR3 sequence (DNA): TGCGCCAGCAGTAAGGACAGGGGAGTAGATACGCAGTATTTT. The encoded protein is CASSKDRGVDTQYF.

The chain uses TRBV19 and TRBJ2-3; either TRBD1 or TRBD2 may supply D (5 bases each). There are 12 residues in the CDR3. Trimming left V 9 bases short and J 0 bases short, with 7 bases between. The germline CDR1 and CDR2 sequences are LNHDA and SQIVND (reference sequence). CDR3 nucleotides: TGTGCCAGCCGGGACAGCACAGATACGCAGTATTTT. This gives the protein CASRDSTDTQYF.

This sequence joins TRBV27 and TRBJ1-1, with D possibly being TRBD1 (5 bases). The CDR3 covers 14 residues. Trimming pared 5 bases from V and 5 bases from J, leaving 15 bases between. Per the germline V gene, CDR1 is MNHEY and CDR2 is SMNVEV (reference sequence). For the CDR3, the DNA is TGTGCCAGCAGTCTCGCTCCTGGGGCTACTGAAGCTTTCTTT. Its protein is CASSLAPGATEAFF.

The chain uses TRBV2 and TRBJ1-5, with D perhaps TRBD1 (5 bases). The CDR3 length is 14 residues. Trimming left V 6 bases short and J 4 bases short, with 13 bases between. From germline, CDR1 is SNHLY and CDR2 FYNNEI. This CDR3 is CASSQGRGNQPQHF. The DNA of the CDR3 is TGTGCCAGCAGCCAAGGGAGGGGAAATCAGCCCCAGCATTTT.